This T cell receptor (beta chain) was captured in a study of early T cells in non-severe SARS-CoV-2 infection (dated by TCRdb to the early 2020s). Turning to the overall study: TCR sequencing used bulk RNA from unsorted whole blood, so alpha and beta chains could not be paired.

Libraries came from 5' RACE. Sequenced using a NextSeq 500. The TCR library protocol attached unique molecular identifiers to individual cDNA molecules to correct for sequencing error and PCR bias. Both TCR alpha and beta chains were sequenced, and tight co-correlation was observed between alpha and beta sequence abundances in each sample. The authors' analysis ran thus. V gene, J gene and CDR3 annotation of TCR sequences was performed with Decombinator V4. TCRs were defined as expanded if a significant change between any two time points was detected under a Poisson model with p below 0.0001. TCR abundances were normalised to the total number of TCRs sequenced in each sample and reported as counts per million. A search of VDJdb, accessed on 1 November 2021, was run for TCRs annotated to CMV, EBV and SARS-CoV-2, with TCRs annotated for multiple antigens excluded. The public reads were quality trimmed at Q25 with fastp and then assembled into clones with MiXCR by TCRdb, keeping productive beta chains. Entries that share a CDR3 protein sequence are merged under the most common genes and DNA. The V and J calls shown here were made by TCRdb, not taken from the authors' results. Present in this sample are around 49,000 distinct CDR3 sequences, 11% of which were seen just once. The biggest ten clones account for 20% to 25% of the sample.

Set within a cohort of healthcare workers in London, UK, this nested case-control study involved weekly PCR testing of nasopharyngeal swabs along with blood sampling. Between 23 and 31 March 2020, the week of the UK lockdown, healthcare workers were enrolled and then followed up weekly for as long as 16 weeks. General conclusions and limits of the study: VDJdb matching was skewed toward anti-spike CD8 responses and likely underestimated virus-specific expansions, missing private and CD4 specificities.

This clonotype was picked up a small number of times. The target of this receptor is not known. Base qualities are not at hand, and no much larger clone is one base apart. The TCR sequence derives from an adult who was a healthcare worker with PCR-confirmed SARS-CoV-2 infection or an uninfected control (not recorded which). Sequenced input: whole blood.

The CDR3 is CSVGDFSEETQYF. DNA sequence: TGCAGCGTTGGAGACTTTTCCGAAGAGACCCAGTACTTC. The chain joins TRBV29-1 to TRBJ2-5; the D gene is not confidently resolved. V is clipped by 4 bases and J by 3 bases, and the sequence between their germline boundaries is 12 bases long. Measured from the cysteine to the phenylalanine, the CDR3 is 13 residues long. Kept here is only the CDR3 DNA, which spans 39 bases and is read in frame from base 1. Based on the germline V gene, the CDR1 and CDR2 sequences are SQVTM and ANQGSEA.